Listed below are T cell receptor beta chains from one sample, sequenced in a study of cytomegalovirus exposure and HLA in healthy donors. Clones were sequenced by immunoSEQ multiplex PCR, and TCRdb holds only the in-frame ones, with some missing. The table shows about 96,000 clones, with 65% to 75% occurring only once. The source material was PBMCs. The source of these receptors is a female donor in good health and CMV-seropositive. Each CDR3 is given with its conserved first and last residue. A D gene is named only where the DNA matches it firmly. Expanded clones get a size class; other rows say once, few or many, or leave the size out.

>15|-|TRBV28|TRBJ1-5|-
CASSWVQGENQPQHF
TGTGCCAGCAGTTGGGTACAGGGTGAGAATCAGCCCCAGCATTTT
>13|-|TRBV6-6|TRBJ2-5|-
CASSLTGIETQYF
TGTGCCAGCAGCCTCACGGGAATAGAGACCCAGTACTTC
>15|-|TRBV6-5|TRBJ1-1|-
CASSYSYYTGTEAFF
TGTGCCAGCAGTTACTCGTATTACACGGGGACTGAAGCTTTCTTT
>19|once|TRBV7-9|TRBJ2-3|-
CASSPTVGVPGVYPDTQYF
TGTGCCAGCAGCCCCACGGTGGGAGTGCCAGGGGTTTATCCAGATACGCAGTATTTT
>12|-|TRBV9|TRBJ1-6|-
CASSGGNSPLHF
TGTGCCAGCAGCGGGGGCAATTCACCCCTCCACTTT
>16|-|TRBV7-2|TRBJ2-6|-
CASSFLTGFGANVLTF
TGTGCCAGCAGCTTCCTAACAGGGTTTGGGGCCAACGTCCTGACTTTC
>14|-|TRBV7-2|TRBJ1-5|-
CASSPPGSNQPQHF
TGTGCCAGCAGTCCCCCGGGGAGCAATCAGCCCCAGCATTTT
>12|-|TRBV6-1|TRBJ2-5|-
CASTPGRETQYF
TGTGCCAGCACCCCGGGTCGGGAGACCCAGTACTTC
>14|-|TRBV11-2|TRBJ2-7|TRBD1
CASSRGTGGDEQYF
TGTGCCAGCAGCCGTGGGACAGGGGGTGACGAGCAGTACTTC
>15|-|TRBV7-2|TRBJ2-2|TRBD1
CASSNRGMGTGELFF
TGTGCCAGCAGCAACAGGGGGATGGGAACCGGGGAGCTGTTTTTT
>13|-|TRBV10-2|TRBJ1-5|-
CASWGGSNQPQHF
TGCGCCAGCTGGGGGGGATCCAATCAGCCCCAGCATTTT
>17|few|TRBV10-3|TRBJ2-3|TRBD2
CAISSGLAGVSTDTQYF
TGTGCCATCAGTTCCGGACTAGCGGGGGTCAGCACAGATACGCAGTATTTT
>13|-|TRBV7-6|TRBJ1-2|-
CASSLDGDYGYTF
TGTGCCAGCAGCTTAGACGGGGACTATGGCTACACCTTC
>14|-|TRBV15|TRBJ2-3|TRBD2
CATSGGRVPDTQYF
TGTGCCACCAGCGGCGGGAGGGTCCCAGATACGCAGTATTTT
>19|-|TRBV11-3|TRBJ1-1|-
CASSLDSQRYGISNTEAFF
TGTGCCAGCAGCTTAGATTCCCAACGGTACGGGATCTCGAACACTGAAGCTTTCTTT
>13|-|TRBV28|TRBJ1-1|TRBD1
CASSRDRYPEAFF
TGTGCCAGCAGTCGGGACAGGTATCCTGAAGCTTTCTTT
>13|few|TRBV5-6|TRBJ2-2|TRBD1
CASSPRDSGELFF
TGTGCCAGCAGCCCCCGGGACAGCGGGGAGCTGTTTTTT
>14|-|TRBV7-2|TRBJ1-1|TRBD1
CASSFDRATTEAFF
TGTGCCAGCAGCTTCGACAGGGCTACCACTGAAGCTTTCTTT
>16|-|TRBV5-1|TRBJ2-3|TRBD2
CASSYGTSGYTDTQYF
TGCGCCAGCAGCTACGGGACTAGCGGATACACAGATACGCAGTATTTT
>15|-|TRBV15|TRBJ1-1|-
CATSRGRGWYTEAFF
TGTGCCACCAGCAGAGGAAGGGGGTGGTACACTGAAGCTTTCTTT
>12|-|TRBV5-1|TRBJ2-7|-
CASSLGTDEQYF
TGCGCCAGCAGCTTGGGTACGGACGAGCAGTACTTC
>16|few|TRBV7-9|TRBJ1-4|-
CASSSTITGYHEKLFF
TGTGCCAGCAGCTCCACCATCACAGGGTATCATGAAAAACTGTTTTTT
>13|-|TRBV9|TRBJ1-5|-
CASSVATGQPQHF
TGTGCCAGCAGCGTAGCTACGGGTCAGCCCCAGCATTTT
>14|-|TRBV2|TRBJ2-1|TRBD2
CASRGTSGINEQFF
TGTGCCAGCAGGGGGACTAGCGGGATCAATGAGCAGTTCTTC
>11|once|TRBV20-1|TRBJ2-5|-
CSAQDQETQYF
TGCAGTGCTCAGGACCAAGAGACCCAGTACTTC
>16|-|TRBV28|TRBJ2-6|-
CASSPPPSSGANVLTF
TGTGCCAGCAGTCCCCCACCCAGCTCTGGGGCCAACGTCCTGACTTTC